The 26 T cell receptor beta chains presented below share a single source sample, sequenced in a study of cytotoxic CD8 clonotypes in ibrutinib-treated CLL. The data were produced by immunoSEQ multiplex PCR, yet TCRdb's version contains in-frame clones alone and is incomplete. The sample records about 50,000 clones, about three fifths being singletons. This specimen consisted of PBMCs, obtained after 24 months of ibrutinib treatment. The receptors were sampled from a human donor with chronic lymphocytic leukemia.

This clone was found once. The chain has TRBV9 and TRBJ2-3, with D perhaps TRBD1 (6 bases). Trimming took 1 base from V and 0 from J, leaving 12 bases between them. CDR3 length: 16 amino acids. Germline-derived CDR1 and CDR2 are SGDLS and YYNGEE. The CDR3, as DNA: TGTGCCAGCAGCGTATCCCCGGACAGTAGCACAGATACGCAGTATTTT. Its protein product is CASSVSPDSSTDTQYF.

The genes are TRBV19 and TRBJ1-4; no clear D. Per the germline V gene, CDR1 is LNHDA and CDR2 is SQIVND (reference sequence). Trimming stripped 5 bases from V and 0 bases from J, with 10 bases between. This CDR3 region has 15 residues. CDR3 coding DNA: TGTGCCAGTAGTCTCTCCCTTACAACTAATGAAAAACTGTTTTTT. It is translated as CASSLSLTTNEKLFF.

The chain has TRBV7-9 and TRBJ2-7, with 13 positions matching TRBD2. This CDR3 region has 14 residues. Unmatched junction bases numbered 2, after V lost 1 base and J lost 8 bases. Germline CDR1 and CDR2: SEHNR and FQNEAQ (reference sequence). The CDR3 coding sequence is TGTGCCAGCAGCTTAGGGACTAGCGGGGGCCAGCAGTACTTC. Encoded protein: CASSLGTSGGQQYF.

In this sample, this clone turned up a few times. This sequence joins TRBV19 and TRBJ1-1; maybe TRBD1 (5 bases). The CDR3 runs 13 residues. CDR1 is LNHDA, CDR2 SQIVND, per germline (reference sequence). V lost 8 bases, J lost 5 bases, and 15 bases lay in between. This chain's CDR3 is CASLGRGGTEAFF. The CDR3 DNA follows: TGTGCCAGTCTAGGTCGGGGCGGAACTGAAGCTTTCTTT.

This clone has a single count. This sequence joins TRBV5-4 and TRBJ2-3, with a weak D call TRBD2 (5 bases). V was pared by 0 bases and J by 4 bases, with 12 bases between. Germline CDR1 is SGHNT and CDR2 is YYREEE (reference sequence). This CDR3 is 15 amino acids long. The DNA for the CDR3 is TGTGCCAGCAGCTTGGGCGGGCCTGTACCAGATACGCAGTATTTT. As protein: CASSLGGPVPDTQYF.

The chain carries TRBV9 and TRBJ1-4; unclear D gene. CDR3 size: 14 residues. V lost 4 bases, J lost 6 bases, and 13 bases lay in between. CDR1 and CDR2 from the germline V gene are SGDLS and YYNGEE. CDR3 protein: CASSPGPGYEKLFF. The CDR3, as DNA: TGTGCCAGCAGCCCCGGACCGGGATATGAAAAACTGTTTTTT.

The chain has TRBV6-5 and TRBJ2-1; 8 bases align to TRBD2. Germline loops: CDR1 MNHEY, CDR2 SVGAGI. The CDR3 runs 16 residues. The V and J ends lost 0 bases and 8 bases, in that order; junction bases with no gene match: 9. Here the CDR3 reads CASSYSSGGPIDEQFF. The CDR3 DNA sequence: TGTGCCAGCAGTTACTCATCGGGGGGGCCAATTGATGAGCAGTTCTTC.

This clone has more than one count but fewer than ten. V and J are TRBV2 and TRBJ1-5; TRBD1 agrees at 9 bases. The germline CDR1 and CDR2 sequences are SNHLY and FYNNEI. CDR3 size: 15 residues. V was pared by 7 bases and J by 6 bases, with 10 bases of the junction left unmatched. The CDR3 loop reads CASTDGTGRAQPQHF. The CDR3 nucleotides read TGTGCCAGCACTGACGGGACAGGGAGGGCTCAGCCCCAGCATTTT.

This sequence joins TRBV27 and TRBJ1-5, with 7 bases identical to TRBD1. The length of the CDR3 is 16 residues. Per the germline V gene, CDR1 is MNHEY and CDR2 is SMNVEV (reference sequence). The trim removed 6 bases at V and 3 bases at J, leaving 11 bases unmatched. The DNA of the CDR3 is TGTGCCAGCAGCACCACAGGGGTACTATCCAATCAGCCCCAGCATTTT. This sequence encodes CASSTTGVLSNQPQHF.

The chain is built from TRBV2 and TRBJ1-5; D is possibly TRBD1 (6 bases). Germline V gene data show CDR1 as SNHLY and CDR2 as FYNNEI. With 6 bases removed from V and 5 bases from J, the gap between germline ends came to 14 bases. The CDR3 has 14 residues. CDR3 residues: CASRDRITDQPQHF. The CDR3, as DNA: TGTGCCAGCAGGGACAGAATTACCGATCAGCCCCAGCATTTT.

This clone was counted between two and nine times. V usage is TRBV6-4 and J usage is TRBJ2-2, with D hard to call. This CDR3 has 14 residues. The germline CDR1 and CDR2 sequences are MRHNA and SNTAGT. Trimming cost V 2 bases and J 6 bases, with 10 bases left between them. The CDR3 protein is CASSDGIYSGELFF. CDR3 nucleotide sequence: TGTGCCAGCAGTGACGGGATTTATTCCGGGGAGCTGTTTTTT.

This clone was counted only a few times. The V call is TRBV19, the J call TRBJ1-4; tentative D call: TRBD1 (5 bases). Trimming left V 6 bases short and J 8 bases short, with 19 bases between. CDR1 is LNHDA and CDR2 is SQIVND in the germline V gene (reference sequence). The CDR3 loop spans 15 amino acids. The CDR3 nucleotides are TGTGCCAGTAGATCGGGGGACCTAAGGGAGGAAAAACTGTTTTTT. It yields the protein CASRSGDLREEKLFF.

The rearrangement uses TRBV13 and TRBJ1-3; no reliable D call. CDR1 and CDR2 (germline): PRHDT, FYEKMQ (reference sequence). This CDR3 has 15 residues. V was clipped by 1 base and J by 1 base, with 8 bases between them. CDR3 nucleotide sequence: TGTGCCAGCAGCTTAGCCTCTGAGTCTGGAAACACCATATATTTT. As protein: CASSLASESGNTIYF.

This clone was observed a handful of times. The chain combines TRBV6-1 with TRBJ1-5; D perhaps matches TRBD1 (5 bases). The CDR3 consists of 14 residues. V was trimmed by 6 bases and J by 2 bases, leaving 11 bases between them. Per the germline V gene, CDR1 is MNHNS and CDR2 is SASEGT. The CDR3 loop reads CASRGDVRNQPQHF. The CDR3 nucleotides read TGTGCCAGCAGGGGGGATGTCCGCAATCAGCCCCAGCATTTT.

Notes on this clone: A much more abundant neighbour one base away suggests this may be a read error. This specimen includes other DNA sequences encoding the same CDR3. The chain carries TRBV6-6 and TRBJ1-2, with D perhaps TRBD1 (5 bases). The CDR3 totals 14 residues. The germline gives CDR1 MNHNY, CDR2 SVGAGI (reference sequence). CDR3 loop: CASSYLTGPDGYTF. The CDR3 DNA sequence: TGTGCCAGCAGTTATTTAACGGGACCGGATGGCTACACTTTC.

This clone has a count of ten or more. The chain employs TRBV10-3 and TRBJ1-2; 8 positions match TRBD1. Germline values: CDR1 ENHRY, CDR2 SYGVKD. J lost 6 bases, V lost 3 bases, and 3 bases had no gene match. The CDR3 spans 13 residues. The CDR3 bases are TGTGCCATCAGTGAAGGACAGGGTAATGGCTACACCTTC. The encoded protein is CAISEGQGNGYTF.

V is TRBV19 and J is TRBJ1-2; D remains unclear. The ends were cut back, 6 bases at V and 8 bases at J, with 10 bases in the middle. Germline values: CDR1 LNHDA, CDR2 SQIVND (reference sequence). This CDR3 spans 11 amino acids. The CDR3 DNA follows: TGTGCCAGTAGCAGAGGGTGGGGCTACACCTTC. Encoded protein: CASSRGWGYTF.

This clone appeared many times. This chain connects TRBV5-1 to TRBJ2-3; 7 positions agree with TRBD2. V shed 2 bases and J 0 bases; nucleotides not matched to a gene: 3. Per germline, CDR1 SGHRS and CDR2 YFSETQ. CDR3 size: 15 residues. The CDR3: CASSLTSESTDTQYF. DNA of the CDR3: TGCGCCAGCAGCTTAACTAGCGAAAGCACAGATACGCAGTATTTT.

A remark on this clone: This probably arose from a read error, given a far larger clone one base away. The gene calls are TRBV5-6 and TRBJ1-1, with a tentative D call TRBD1 (6 bases). CDR3 length: 17 amino acids. Between the trimmed V and J ends, which lost 2 bases and 4 bases, there was a span of 21 bases. Per the germline V gene, CDR1 is SGHDT and CDR2 is YYEEEE. This chain's CDR3 is CASSLWVGRARGTEAFF. The CDR3 DNA follows: TGTGCCAGCAGCTTATGGGTTGGGAGGGCCAGGGGCACTGAAGCTTTCTTT.

This clone has just a few counts. The junction differs from germline at one of its ends, possibly a read error. The chain links TRBV5-1 to TRBJ1-1, with D uncertain. Germline V gene sequence: CDR1 SGHRS, CDR2 YFSETQ. The CDR3 totals 15 residues. CDR3 coding DNA: TGTGCCAGCAGCTTGGTTGTTTGGGTGAACACTGAAGCTTTCTTT. Its translation is CASSLVVWVNTEAFF.

In its sample, this clone was seen once. The chain uses TRBV6-5 and TRBJ2-1; D is unresolved. Trimming shortened V by 8 bases and J by 5 bases, and 7 bases separated the two germline ends. The germline gives CDR1 MNHEY, CDR2 SVGAGI. This CDR3 is 11 amino acids long. For the CDR3, the DNA is TGTGCCAGCTCCGGCAACAATGAGCAGTTCTTC. This codes for CASSGNNEQFF.

CDR3 protein: CASRGGAGGYTF. CDR3 nucleotide sequence: TGTGCCAGCAGGGGCGGGGCAGGTGGCTACACCTTC. The chain uses TRBV2 and TRBJ1-2, with D possibly matching TRBD1 (5 bases). Trimming cost V 6 bases and J 7 bases, with 12 bases left between them. This CDR3 is built from 12 residues. Germline V gene sequence: CDR1 SNHLY, CDR2 FYNNEI.

The chain combines TRBV19 with TRBJ1-3, with a tentative D call TRBD1 (5 bases). This CDR3 is 14 amino acids long. Per the germline V gene, CDR1 is LNHDA and CDR2 is SQIVND (reference sequence). V was trimmed by 4 bases and J by 5 bases, leaving 12 bases between them. Here the CDR3 reads CASSNRIPRNTIYF. CDR3 sequence (DNA): TGTGCCAGTAGTAACAGGATCCCTAGAAACACCATATATTTT.

The table lists this clone with a few counts. This chain connects TRBV2 to TRBJ2-1; a possible D gene is TRBD1 (6 bases). Looked up from germline, CDR1 is SNHLY and CDR2 is FYNNEI. V lost 6 bases and J 9 bases, leaving 12 bases between the germline ends. The CDR3 spans 12 residues. The CDR3, as DNA: TGTGCCAGCAGGGATACAGGGACTGAGCAGTTCTTC. Its translation: CASRDTGTEQFF. Based on the CDR3 plus reference TRBV2 and TRBJ2-1, the full variable domain is EPEVTQTPSHQVTQMGQEVILRCVPISNHLYFYWYRQILGQKVEFLVSFYNNEISEKSEIFDDQFSVERPDGSNFTLKIRSTKLEDSAMYFCASRDTGTEQFFGPGTRLTVL.

This clone was detected once. The chain joins TRBV6-6 to TRBJ1-5, with D possibly being TRBD1 (5 bases). V was cut by 6 bases and J by 6 bases, with 18 bases left in between. The CDR3 sequence is 15 residues long. CDR1 MNHNY and CDR2 SVGAGI come from the germline V gene (reference sequence). Here the CDR3 DNA reads TGTGCCAGCAGGTACCCAGGGTTGGTCCCTCAGCCCCAGCATTTT. It codes for CASRYPGLVPQPQHF.

There are a few counts of this clone. The chain links TRBV6-1 to TRBJ2-5; maybe TRBD2 (6 bases). CDR3 length: 12 amino acids. Germline V lookup: CDR1 MNHNS, CDR2 SASEGT. In nucleotides, the CDR3 is TGTGTAGTGGCTAGCGAGGGGGAGACCCAGTACTTC. This gives the protein CVVASEGETQYF.